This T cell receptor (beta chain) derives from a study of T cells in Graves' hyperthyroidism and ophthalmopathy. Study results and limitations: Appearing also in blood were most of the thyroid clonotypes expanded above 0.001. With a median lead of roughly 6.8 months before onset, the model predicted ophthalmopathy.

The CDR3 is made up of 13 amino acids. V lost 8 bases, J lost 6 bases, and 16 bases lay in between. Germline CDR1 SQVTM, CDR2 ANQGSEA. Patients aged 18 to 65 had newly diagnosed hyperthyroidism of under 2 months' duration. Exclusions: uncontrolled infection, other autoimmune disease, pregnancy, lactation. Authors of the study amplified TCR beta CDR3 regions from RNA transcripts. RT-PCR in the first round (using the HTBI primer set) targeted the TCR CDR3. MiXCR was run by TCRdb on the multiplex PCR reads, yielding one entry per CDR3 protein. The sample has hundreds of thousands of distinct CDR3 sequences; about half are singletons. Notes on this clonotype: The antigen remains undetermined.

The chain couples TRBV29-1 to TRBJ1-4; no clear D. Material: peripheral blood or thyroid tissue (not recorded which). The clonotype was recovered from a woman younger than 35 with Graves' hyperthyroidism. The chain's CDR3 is CSSDRAADEKLFF. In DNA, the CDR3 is TGCAGCAGTGACCGGGCGGCGGATGAAAAACTGTTTTTT.